What follows is one T cell receptor beta chain and its context. This record belongs to a study of blood T cell repertoires in COVID-19. Clones were read by immunoSEQ multiplex PCR, and TCRdb kept only the in-frame ones, dropping some. The table has more than 100,000 clones, over 75% seen once; the top ten hold 10% to 15%. The sample comprised peripheral blood. This sequence was found in a human donor in a cohort sampled during active or convalescent COVID-19.

This CDR3 is CASRSLAGVTNTQYF. The CDR3 region has the DNA TGTGCCAGCAGATCTCTAGCGGGGGTGACGAATACGCAGTATTTT. V and J are TRBV6-5 and TRBJ2-3, with 10 bases that match TRBD2. This CDR3 contains 15 residues. Unmatched junction bases numbered 10, after V lost 6 bases and J lost 7 bases. CDR1 is MNHEY and CDR2 is SVGAGI in the germline V gene.